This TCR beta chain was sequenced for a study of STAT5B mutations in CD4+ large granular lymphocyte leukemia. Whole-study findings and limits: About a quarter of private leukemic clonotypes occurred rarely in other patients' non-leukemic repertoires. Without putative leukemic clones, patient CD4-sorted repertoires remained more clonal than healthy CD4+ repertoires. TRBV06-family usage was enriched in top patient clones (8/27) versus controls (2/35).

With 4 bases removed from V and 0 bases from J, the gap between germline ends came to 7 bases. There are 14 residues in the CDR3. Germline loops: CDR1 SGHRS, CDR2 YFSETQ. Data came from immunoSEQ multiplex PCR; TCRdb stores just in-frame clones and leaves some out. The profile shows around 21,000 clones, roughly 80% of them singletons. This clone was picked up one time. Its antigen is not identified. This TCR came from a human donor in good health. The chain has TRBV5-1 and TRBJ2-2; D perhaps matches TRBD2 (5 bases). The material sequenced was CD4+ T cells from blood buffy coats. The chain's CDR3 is CASSLAPNTGELFF. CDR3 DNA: TGCGCCAGCAGCCTAGCCCCGAACACCGGGGAGCTGTTTTTT.